This TCR beta chain appears in the sequencing data of a study of T cell repertoires in cytomegalovirus infection. CDR3 size: 16 residues. Germline loops: CDR1 LNHDA, CDR2 SQIVND (reference sequence). Trimming removed 6 bases from V and 5 bases from J; junction bases left unmatched: 9. A single record per CDR3 protein comes from TCRdb applying MiXCR to the reads. Of about 160,000 distinct CDR3 sequences listed, about 20% were seen once; the top ten hold under 30%. Concerning this clonotype: Its antigen is unidentified.

The TCR originated in a human donor in good health (CMV status not recorded). Some clones in this sample may be carry-over from other donors' samples. J is TRBJ1-6 and V is TRBV19, with 8 bases identical to TRBD1. Sequencing used CD8+ T cells from cultured PBMCs, obtained from culture after CMV antigen stimulation. The CDR3 loop is CASSFDRGRNNSPLHF. The CDR3 nucleotides are TGTGCCAGTAGCTTCGACAGGGGACGAAATAATTCACCCCTCCACTTT.